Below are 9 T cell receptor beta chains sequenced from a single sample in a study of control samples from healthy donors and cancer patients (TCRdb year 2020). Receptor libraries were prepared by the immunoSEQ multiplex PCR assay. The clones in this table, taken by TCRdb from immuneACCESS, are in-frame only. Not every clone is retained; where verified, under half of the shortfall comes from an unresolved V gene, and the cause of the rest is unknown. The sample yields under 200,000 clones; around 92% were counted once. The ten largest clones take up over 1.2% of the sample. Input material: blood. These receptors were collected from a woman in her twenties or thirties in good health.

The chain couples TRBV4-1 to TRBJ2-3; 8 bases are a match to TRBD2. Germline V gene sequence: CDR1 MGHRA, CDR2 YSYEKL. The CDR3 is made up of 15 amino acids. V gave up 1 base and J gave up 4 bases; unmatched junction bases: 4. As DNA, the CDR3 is TGCGCCAGCAGCCAAGTCCGGGGGGGCGCAGATACGCAGTATTTT. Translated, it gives CASSQVRGGADTQYF.

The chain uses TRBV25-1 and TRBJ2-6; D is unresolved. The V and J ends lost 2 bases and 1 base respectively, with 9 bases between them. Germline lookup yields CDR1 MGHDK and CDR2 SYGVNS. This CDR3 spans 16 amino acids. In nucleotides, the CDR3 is TGTGCCAGCAGTGAAACGTTGGGGTCTGGGGCCAACGTCCTGACTTTC. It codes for CASSETLGSGANVLTF.

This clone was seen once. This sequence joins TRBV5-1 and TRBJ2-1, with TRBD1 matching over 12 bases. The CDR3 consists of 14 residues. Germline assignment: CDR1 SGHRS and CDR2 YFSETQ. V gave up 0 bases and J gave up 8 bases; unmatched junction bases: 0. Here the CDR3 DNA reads TGCGCCAGCAGCTTGGGGGACAGGGGGCATGAGCAGTTCTTC. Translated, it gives CASSLGDRGHEQFF.

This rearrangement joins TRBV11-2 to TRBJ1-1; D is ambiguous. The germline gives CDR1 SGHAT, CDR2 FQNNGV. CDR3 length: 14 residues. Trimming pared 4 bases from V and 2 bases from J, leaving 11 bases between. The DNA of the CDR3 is TGTGCCAGCAGCTCCGGGCCGGCTAACACTGAAGCTTTCTTT. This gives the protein CASSSGPANTEAFF.

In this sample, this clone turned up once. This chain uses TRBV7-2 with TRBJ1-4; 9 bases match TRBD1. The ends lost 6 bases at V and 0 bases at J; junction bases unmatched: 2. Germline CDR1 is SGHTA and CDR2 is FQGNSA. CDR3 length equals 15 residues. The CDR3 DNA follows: TGTGCCAGCAGACGACAGGGGGCAACTAATGAAAAACTGTTTTTT. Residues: CASRRQGATNEKLFF.

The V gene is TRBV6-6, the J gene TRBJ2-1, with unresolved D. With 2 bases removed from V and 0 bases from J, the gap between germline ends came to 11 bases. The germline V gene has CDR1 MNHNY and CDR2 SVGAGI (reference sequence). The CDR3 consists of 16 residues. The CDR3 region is CASSYATTSSYNEQFF. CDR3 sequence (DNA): TGTGCCAGCAGTTACGCGACAACAAGCTCCTACAATGAGCAGTTCTTC.

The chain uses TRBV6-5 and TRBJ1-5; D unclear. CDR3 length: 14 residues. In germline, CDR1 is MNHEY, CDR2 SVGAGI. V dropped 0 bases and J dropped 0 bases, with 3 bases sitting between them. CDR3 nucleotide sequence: TGTGCCAGCAGTTACTCTGCTAGCAATCAGCCCCAGCATTTT. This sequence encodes CASSYSASNQPQHF.

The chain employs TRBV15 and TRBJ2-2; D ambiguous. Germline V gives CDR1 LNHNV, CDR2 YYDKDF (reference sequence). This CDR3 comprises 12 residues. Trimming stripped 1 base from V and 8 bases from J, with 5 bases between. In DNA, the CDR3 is TGTGCCACCAGCAGAGTTTCGGGGGAGCTGTTTTTT. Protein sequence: CATSRVSGELFF.

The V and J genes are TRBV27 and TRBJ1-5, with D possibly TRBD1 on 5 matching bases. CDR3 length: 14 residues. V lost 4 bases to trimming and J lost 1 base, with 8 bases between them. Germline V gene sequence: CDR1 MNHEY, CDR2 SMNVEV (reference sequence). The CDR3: CASSSRQSNQPQHF. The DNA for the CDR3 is TGTGCCAGCAGTTCCCGACAGAGCAATCAGCCCCAGCATTTT.